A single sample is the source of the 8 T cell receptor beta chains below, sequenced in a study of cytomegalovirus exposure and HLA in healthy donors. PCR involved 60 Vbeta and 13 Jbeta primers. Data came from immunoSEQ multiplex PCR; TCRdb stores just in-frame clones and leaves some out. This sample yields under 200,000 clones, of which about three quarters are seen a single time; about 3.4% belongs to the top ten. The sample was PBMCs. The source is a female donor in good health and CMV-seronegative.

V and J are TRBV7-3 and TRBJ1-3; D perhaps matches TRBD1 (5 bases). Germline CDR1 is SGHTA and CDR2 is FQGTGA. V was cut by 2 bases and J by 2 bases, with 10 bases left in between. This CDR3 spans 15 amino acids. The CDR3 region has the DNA TGTGCCAGCAGCTTAGGTGGGGGGACTGGAAACACCATATATTTT. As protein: CASSLGGGTGNTIYF. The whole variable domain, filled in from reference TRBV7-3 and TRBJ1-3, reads GAGVSQTPSNKVTEKGKYVELRCDPISGHTALYWYRQSLGQGPEFLIYFQGTGAADDSGLPNDRFFAVRPEGSVSTLKIQRTERGDSAVYLCASSLGGGTGNTIYFGEGSWLTVV.

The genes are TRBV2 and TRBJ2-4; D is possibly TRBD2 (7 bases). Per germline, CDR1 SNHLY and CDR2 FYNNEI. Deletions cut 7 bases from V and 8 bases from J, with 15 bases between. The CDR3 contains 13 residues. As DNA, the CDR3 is TGTGCCAGCACCCAAGGGGGGGCAGACATTCAGTACTTC. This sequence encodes CASTQGGADIQYF.

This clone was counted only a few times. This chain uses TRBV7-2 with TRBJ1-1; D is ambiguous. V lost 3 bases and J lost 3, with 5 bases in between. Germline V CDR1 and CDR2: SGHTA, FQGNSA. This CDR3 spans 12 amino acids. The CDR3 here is CASSFGDTEAFF. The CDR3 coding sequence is TGTGCCAGCAGCTTCGGGGACACTGAAGCTTTCTTT.

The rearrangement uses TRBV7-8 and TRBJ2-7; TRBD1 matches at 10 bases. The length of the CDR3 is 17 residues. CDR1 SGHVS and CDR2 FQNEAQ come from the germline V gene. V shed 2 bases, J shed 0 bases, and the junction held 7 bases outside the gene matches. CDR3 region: CASSLQDRGHSSYEQYF. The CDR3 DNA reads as TGTGCCAGCAGCTTACAAGACAGGGGGCACAGCTCCTACGAGCAGTACTTC.

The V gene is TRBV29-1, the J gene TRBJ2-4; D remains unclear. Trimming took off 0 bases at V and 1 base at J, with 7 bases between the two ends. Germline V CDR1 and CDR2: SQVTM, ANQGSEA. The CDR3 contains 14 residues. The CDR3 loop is CSVEEMRAKNIQYF. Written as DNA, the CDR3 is TGCAGCGTTGAAGAAATGAGGGCCAAAAACATTCAGTACTTC.

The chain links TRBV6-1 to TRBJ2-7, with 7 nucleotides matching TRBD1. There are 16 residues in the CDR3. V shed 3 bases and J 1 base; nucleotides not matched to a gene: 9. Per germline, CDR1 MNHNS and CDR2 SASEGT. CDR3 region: CASSDDGQAKSYEQYF. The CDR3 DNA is TGTGCCAGCAGTGATGACGGACAGGCGAAATCCTACGAGCAGTACTTC.

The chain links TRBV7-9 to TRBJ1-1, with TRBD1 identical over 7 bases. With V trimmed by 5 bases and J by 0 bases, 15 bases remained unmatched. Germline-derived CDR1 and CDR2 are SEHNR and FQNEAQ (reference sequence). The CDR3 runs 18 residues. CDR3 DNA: TGTGCCAGCAGCCGTTCGGGGGACAGAGAGTACATGAACACTGAAGCTTTCTTT. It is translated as CASSRSGDREYMNTEAFF. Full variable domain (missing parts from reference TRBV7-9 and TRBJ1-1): DTGVSQNPRHKITKRGQNVTFRCDPISEHNRLYWYRQTLGQGPEFLTYFQNEAQLEKSRLLSDRFSAERPKGSFSTLEIQRTEQGDSAMYLCASSRSGDREYMNTEAFFGQGTRLTVV.

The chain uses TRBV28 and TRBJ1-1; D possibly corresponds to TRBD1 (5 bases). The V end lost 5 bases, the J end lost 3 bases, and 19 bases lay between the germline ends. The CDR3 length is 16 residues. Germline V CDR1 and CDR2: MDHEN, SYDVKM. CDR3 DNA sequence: TGTGCCAGCAGTCCCCACGTAGGGGTGAGAGACACTGAAGCTTTCTTT. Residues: CASSPHVGVRDTEAFF.